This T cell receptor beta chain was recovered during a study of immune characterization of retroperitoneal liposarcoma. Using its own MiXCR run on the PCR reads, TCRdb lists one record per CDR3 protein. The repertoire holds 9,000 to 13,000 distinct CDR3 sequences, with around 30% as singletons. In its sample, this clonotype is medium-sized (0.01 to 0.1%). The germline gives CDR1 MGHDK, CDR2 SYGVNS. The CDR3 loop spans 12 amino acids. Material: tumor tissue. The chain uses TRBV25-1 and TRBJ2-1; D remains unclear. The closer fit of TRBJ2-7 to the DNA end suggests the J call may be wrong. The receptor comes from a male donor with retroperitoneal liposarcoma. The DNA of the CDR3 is TGTGCCAGCAGCACACAAGCCGGCGAGCAGTACTTC. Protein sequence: CASSTQAGEQYF.